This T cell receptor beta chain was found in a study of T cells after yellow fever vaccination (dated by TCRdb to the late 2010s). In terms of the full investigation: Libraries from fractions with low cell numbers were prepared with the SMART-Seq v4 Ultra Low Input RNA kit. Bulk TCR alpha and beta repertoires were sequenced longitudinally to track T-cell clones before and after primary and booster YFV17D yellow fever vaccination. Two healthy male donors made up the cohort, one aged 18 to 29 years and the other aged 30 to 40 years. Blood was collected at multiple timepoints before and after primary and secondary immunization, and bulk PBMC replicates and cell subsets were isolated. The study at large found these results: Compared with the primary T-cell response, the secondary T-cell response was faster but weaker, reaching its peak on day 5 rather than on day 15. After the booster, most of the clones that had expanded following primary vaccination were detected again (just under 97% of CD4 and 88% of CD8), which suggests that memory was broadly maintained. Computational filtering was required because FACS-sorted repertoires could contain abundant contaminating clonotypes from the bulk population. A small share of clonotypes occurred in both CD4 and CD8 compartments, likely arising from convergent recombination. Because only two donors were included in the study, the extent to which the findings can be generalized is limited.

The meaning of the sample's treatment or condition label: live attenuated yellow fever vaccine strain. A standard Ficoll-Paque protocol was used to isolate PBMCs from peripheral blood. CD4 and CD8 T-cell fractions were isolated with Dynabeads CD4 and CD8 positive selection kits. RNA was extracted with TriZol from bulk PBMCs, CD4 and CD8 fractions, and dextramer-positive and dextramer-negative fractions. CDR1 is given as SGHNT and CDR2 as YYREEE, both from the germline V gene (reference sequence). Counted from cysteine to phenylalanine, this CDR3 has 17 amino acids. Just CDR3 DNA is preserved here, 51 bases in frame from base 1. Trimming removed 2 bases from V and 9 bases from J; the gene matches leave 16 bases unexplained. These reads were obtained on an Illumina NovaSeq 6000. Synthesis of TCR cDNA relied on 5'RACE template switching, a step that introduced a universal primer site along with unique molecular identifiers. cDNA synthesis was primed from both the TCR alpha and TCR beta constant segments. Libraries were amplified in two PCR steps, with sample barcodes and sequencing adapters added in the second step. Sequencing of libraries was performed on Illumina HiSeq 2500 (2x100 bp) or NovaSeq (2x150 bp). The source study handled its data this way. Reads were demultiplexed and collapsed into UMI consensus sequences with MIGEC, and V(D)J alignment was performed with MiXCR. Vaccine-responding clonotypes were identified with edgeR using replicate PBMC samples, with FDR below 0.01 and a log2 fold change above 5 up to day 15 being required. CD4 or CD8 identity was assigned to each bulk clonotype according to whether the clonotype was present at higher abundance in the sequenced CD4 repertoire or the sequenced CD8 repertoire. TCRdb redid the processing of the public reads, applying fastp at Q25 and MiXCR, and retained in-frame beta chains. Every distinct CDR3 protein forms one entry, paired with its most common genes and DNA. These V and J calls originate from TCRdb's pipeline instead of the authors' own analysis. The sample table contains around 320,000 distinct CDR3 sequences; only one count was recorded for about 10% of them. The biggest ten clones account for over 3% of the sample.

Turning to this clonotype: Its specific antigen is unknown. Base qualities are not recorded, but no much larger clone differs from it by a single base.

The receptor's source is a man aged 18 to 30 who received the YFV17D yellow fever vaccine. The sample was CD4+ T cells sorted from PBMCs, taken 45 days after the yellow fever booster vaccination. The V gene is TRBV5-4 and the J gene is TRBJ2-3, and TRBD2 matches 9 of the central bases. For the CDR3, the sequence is CASSFGKGGGGPGTQYF. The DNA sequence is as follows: TGTGCCAGCAGCTTTGGAAAAGGCGGGGGGGGACCGGGGACGCAGTATTTT. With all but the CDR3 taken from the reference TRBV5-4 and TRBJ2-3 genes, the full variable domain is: ETGVTQSPTHLIKTRGQQVTLRCSSQSGHNTVSWYQQALGQGPQFIFQYYREEENGRGNFPPRFSGLQFPNYSSELNVNALELDDSALYLCASSFGKGGGGPGTQYFGPGTRLTVL.